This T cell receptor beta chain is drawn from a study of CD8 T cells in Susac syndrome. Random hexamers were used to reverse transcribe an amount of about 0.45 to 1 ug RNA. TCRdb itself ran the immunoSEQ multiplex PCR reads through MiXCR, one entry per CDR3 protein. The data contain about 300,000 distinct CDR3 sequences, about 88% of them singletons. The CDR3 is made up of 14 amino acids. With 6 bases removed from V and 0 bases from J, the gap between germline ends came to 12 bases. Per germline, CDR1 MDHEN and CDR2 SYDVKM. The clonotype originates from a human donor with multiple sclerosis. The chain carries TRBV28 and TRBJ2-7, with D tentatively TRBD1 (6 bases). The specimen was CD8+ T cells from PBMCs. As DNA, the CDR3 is TGTGCCAGCAGACGACAGGCAAGCTCCTACGAGCAGTACTTC. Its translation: CASRRQASSYEQYF.